What follows is one T cell receptor (beta chain) and its context. Antigen unknown. TCR beta libraries carry UMIs added by 5'RACE template switching. TCRdb reanalyzed the 5' RACE reads, giving one entry per CDR3 protein sequence and no DNA. Its table records 150,000 to 170,000 distinct CDR3 sequences. The data originate from a study of T cells expressing NK-cell markers. Whole-study context: Repertoires of TCR beta were obtained from T cells sorted as CD3+CD56+NKG2C+, CD3+CD56+NKG2C- and CD3+CD56-NKG2C+.

CDR1 is SGDLS and CDR2 is YYNGEE in the germline V gene. The CDR3 is 16 residues long. Study results and limitations: Clarity on HCMV specificity was lacking for the expanded NKG2C+ T cell clones. NKG2C+ dominant clonotypes from roughly 6 donors made up about 1.0-8% of CD8+ T cells.

The genes are TRBV9 and TRBJ2-3; TCRdb picks TRBD2, but there is no DNA to check that call. Material for sequencing was blood T cells: a sorted CD56 or NKG2C T cell subset, CD4+ or CD8+ T cells, or bulk PBMC T cells (not recorded which). This receptor was taken from a woman aged 50 to 60 in good health. The CDR3 here is CASSPPLAELTDTQYF.